The next 17 T cell receptor beta chains were all read from a single sample in a study of T cell responses to AZD1222 COVID-19 vaccine. Profiled with immunoSEQ multiplex PCR; TCRdb holds only in-frame clones, not every one. The sample includes some 160,000 clones, over 85% of them seen just once. The input for sequencing was peripheral blood, taken on day 0 of AZD1222 vaccination. The receptor set was obtained from an adult in good health.

CDR3 nucleotides: TGTGCCAGCAGCGCCTACTACGAGCAGTACTTC. The encoded protein is CASSAYYEQYF. This chain connects TRBV3-1 (or the pseudogene TRBV3-2) to TRBJ2-7; no definite D call. CDR3 length equals 11 residues. V was cut by 5 bases and J by 3 bases, with 5 bases left in between. CDR1 and CDR2 (germline): LGHDT, YNNKEL (reference sequence).

This chain connects TRBV6-6 to TRBJ1-2; a possible D gene is TRBD1 (5 bases). CDR3 length: 16 residues. CDR1 and CDR2 from the germline V gene are MNHNY and SVGAGI (reference sequence). The V end was cut by 6 bases, the J end by 5 bases, with 22 bases between. CDR3 protein: CASSRRPGIRAYGYTF. Written as DNA, the CDR3 is TGTGCCAGCAGCCGACGGCCAGGGATTAGAGCATATGGCTACACCTTC.

The V and J genes are TRBV7-2 and TRBJ2-2; the D gene is possibly TRBD2 (6 bases). The V gene's germline CDR1 is SGHTA and CDR2 FQGNSA. V shed 5 bases and J shed 0 bases, with 16 bases lying between them. The length of the CDR3 is 17 residues. In DNA form, the CDR3 reads TGTGCCAGCAGCCCCTTCGGCGGGACTTCGAACACCGGGGAGCTGTTTTTT. The encoded protein is CASSPFGGTSNTGELFF.

The gene calls are TRBV19 and TRBJ1-3; TRBD1 aligns across 8 bases. The length of the CDR3 is 15 residues. Germline V lookup: CDR1 LNHDA, CDR2 SQIVND (reference sequence). The V segment lost 6 bases and the J segment 2 bases; nucleotides outside the gene matches: 6. In nucleotides, the CDR3 is TGTGCCAGTAGCAAACCAGGGGGCGCTGGAAACACCATATATTTT. It translates to CASSKPGGAGNTIYF.

This clone has only one observation. The chain recombines TRBV6-1 with TRBJ1-4; weak D call: TRBD1 (5 bases). Trimming took off 2 bases at V and 0 bases at J, with 7 bases between the two ends. Germline V CDR1 and CDR2: MNHNS, SASEGT. CDR3 length equals 15 residues. The CDR3 bases are TGTGCCAGCAGTGAAAGGGGTGCAACTAATGAAAAACTGTTTTTT. Encoded protein: CASSERGATNEKLFF.

This chain joins TRBV19 and TRBJ2-7, with a weak D call TRBD1 (5 bases). Germline CDR1 is LNHDA and CDR2 is SQIVND (reference sequence). The germline V and J ends were trimmed by 3 bases and 4 bases, with 7 bases remaining between them. The CDR3 sequence is 12 residues long. For the CDR3, the DNA is TGTGCCAGTAGTATGGGGCCATACGAGCAGTACTTC. Its protein is CASSMGPYEQYF.

J is TRBJ2-7 and V is TRBV6-5; 9 positions match TRBD2. Per the germline V gene, CDR1 is MNHEY and CDR2 is SVGAGI. V lost 2 bases to trimming and J lost 1 base; unmatched junction nucleotides: 3. The CDR3 is 15 residues long. The CDR3 coding sequence is TGTGCCAGCAGTTACCGACTAGCGGTTTCCTACGAGCAGTACTTC. This encodes CASSYRLAVSYEQYF.

The DNA for the CDR3 is TGTGCCAGCAGTGAAGGCGATATAAGGGGTAACTATGGCTACACCTTC. Its translation is CASSEGDIRGNYGYTF. The V and J genes are TRBV2 and TRBJ1-2; a possible D gene is TRBD1 (5 bases). CDR3 length equals 16 residues. V lost 1 base and J lost 1, with 13 bases in between. Germline values: CDR1 SNHLY, CDR2 FYNNEI.

The count of this clone is one. The chain uses TRBV4-1 and TRBJ1-1; D not resolved. CDR1 and CDR2 (germline): MGHRA, YSYEKL. Deletions cut 5 bases from V and 6 bases from J, with 16 bases between. The CDR3 is made up of 14 amino acids. In DNA, the CDR3 is TGCGCCAGCAGCAACAATCAGGCGGCCCCTGAAGCTTTCTTT. Its translation is CASSNNQAAPEAFF.

This chain joins TRBV12-3 or TRBV12-4 and TRBJ1-2; D is possibly TRBD1 (6 bases). This CDR3 is built from 13 residues. Trimming took off 6 bases at V and 4 bases at J, with 12 bases between the two ends. The CDR3 sequence is CASRGQGFYGYTF. The CDR3 DNA is TGTGCCAGCAGGGGTCAGGGGTTCTATGGCTACACCTTC.

The chain employs TRBV7-3 and TRBJ2-3; 7 nucleotides match TRBD1. The CDR3 covers 16 residues. The V segment lost 5 bases and the J segment 5 bases; nucleotides outside the gene matches: 13. Germline loops: CDR1 SGHTA, CDR2 FQGTGA. CDR3 in DNA: TGTGCCAGCAGCCAGGGGGTCGGGACCCAGGGAGATACGCAGTATTTT. The encoded protein is CASSQGVGTQGDTQYF.

This clone was observed once. The CDR3 protein is CASSLGAGQPQHF. The CDR3 nucleotides are TGCGCCAGCAGCTTGGGGGCCGGTCAGCCCCAGCATTTT. This rearrangement joins TRBV5-1 to TRBJ1-5; D is unresolved. V lost 0 bases to trimming and J lost 6 bases, with 7 bases between them. This CDR3 is 13 amino acids long. Germline V gene sequence: CDR1 SGHRS, CDR2 YFSETQ.

The chain carries TRBV7-9 and TRBJ1-3; D may be TRBD1 (5 bases). The V gene lost 5 bases and the J gene lost 0 bases, with 11 bases spanning the gap. The CDR3 loop spans 15 amino acids. Germline CDR1 and CDR2: SEHNR and FQNEAQ (reference sequence). The CDR3 here is CASSRGTFSGNTIYF. CDR3 bases: TGTGCCAGCAGCCGGGGGACCTTCTCTGGAAACACCATATATTTT.

The chain carries TRBV21-1 and TRBJ2-5; the table calls TRBD2, which could not be checked here. TRBV21-1 is a pseudogene locus. The CDR3 is 16 residues long. The CDR3 nucleotides read TGTGCCAGCAGCAAACGGAGCGGGGGCCTCCAAGAGACCCAGTACTTC. Translated, it gives CASSKRSGGLQETQYF.

The V and J genes are TRBV3-1 (or the pseudogene TRBV3-2) and TRBJ1-3; possibly TRBD1 for D (6 bases). V was trimmed by 0 bases and J by 0 bases, leaving 12 bases between them. There are 17 residues in the CDR3. Germline CDR1 is LGHDT and CDR2 is YNNKEL (reference sequence). The DNA for the CDR3 is TGTGCCAGCAGCCAAGATCAGAGGGGGTACTCTGGAAACACCATATATTTT. This encodes CASSQDQRGYSGNTIYF.

The rearrangement links TRBV24-1 to TRBJ1-2; 8 bases line up with TRBD1. Germline CDR1 KGHDR, CDR2 SFDVKD. The CDR3 extends over 17 amino acids. V trimming: 1 base; J trimming: 4 bases; junction bases outside the gene matches: 10. Here the CDR3 reads CATSDFWGQERSYGYTF. CDR3 in DNA: TGTGCCACCAGTGATTTTTGGGGACAGGAGAGGAGCTATGGCTACACCTTC.

The V and J genes are TRBV9 and TRBJ2-7; maybe TRBD2 (5 bases). CDR1 and CDR2 from the germline V gene are SGDLS and YYNGEE. The ends were cut back, 0 bases at V and 7 bases at J, with 20 bases in the middle. The CDR3 covers 16 residues. Here the CDR3 reads CASSVGDTRVQREQYF. The DNA for the CDR3 is TGTGCCAGCAGCGTAGGTGACACTAGGGTACAACGGGAGCAGTACTTC.